This T cell receptor (beta chain) was recovered during a study of identical twins. Overall study results and limits: Excess twin sharing in beta out-of-frame sequences was weaker.

Trimming removed 10 bases from V and 1 base from J, with 7 bases in between. This CDR3 comprises 11 residues. Germline CDR1 reads LNHDA; CDR2 reads SQIVND (reference sequence). Of note for this clonotype: Its antigen is as yet unknown.

TCRdb reprocessed the 5' RACE reads via MiXCR and lists one record per CDR3 protein. Here the sample spans 400,000 to 650,000 distinct CDR3 sequences, about 20% being singletons. Healthy Caucasian donors formed the entire cohort. This sample was shared with a second study, whose subject was T cells expressing NK-cell markers. In that study: It was sorted CD3+CD56+NKG2C+, CD3+CD56+NKG2C- and CD3+CD56-NKG2C+ T cells that supplied the TCR beta repertoires.

This clonotype was sampled from a woman younger than 30 in good health. This chain uses TRBV19 with TRBJ1-1; D unclear. The sequenced sample was CD4+ T cells sorted from blood. The chain's CDR3 is CATRWNTEAFF. For the CDR3, the DNA is TGTGCCACCAGGTGGAACACTGAAGCTTTCTTT. The complete variable domain, with remaining parts taken from reference TRBV19 and TRBJ1-1, reads DGGITQSPKYLFRKEGQNVTLSCEQNLNHDAMYWYRQDPGQGLRLIYYSQIVNDFQKGDIAEGYSVSREKKESFPLTVTSAQKNPTAFYLCATRWNTEAFFGQGTRLTVV.